These T cell receptor beta chains were read from a single sample in a study of blood T cell repertoires in COVID-19. Method: immunoSEQ multiplex PCR; TCRdb's copy keeps in-frame clones and lacks some. This table holds 55,000 to 85,000 clones, 81% found once. Material for sequencing was peripheral blood. These receptors were obtained from a woman between 65 and 79 years old with acute or convalescent COVID-19. CDR3s include the opening cysteine and the closing phenylalanine or tryptophan. A D gene is named only where the DNA matches it firmly. Some rows mark clone size as missing; the rest say once, few, many or name a class of expanded clone.

cdr3_nt: TGCGCCAGCAGCTTGCCGACAGGGACCTCAGATGAGCAGTTCTTC; cdr3_aa: CASSLPTGTSDEQFF; clone_size: .; j_call: TRBJ2-1; d_call: TRBD1; v_call: TRBV5-1
cdr3_nt: TGTGCCAGCAGTCGCCAACTAGGAAATTTAGGTTCGGAGACCCAGTACTTC; cdr3_aa: CASSRQLGNLGSETQYF; clone_size: .; j_call: TRBJ2-5; d_call: .; v_call: TRBV6-6
cdr3_nt: TGTGCCACCAGCAGGGGTGAGGGGGCGAACACTGAAGCTTTCTTT; cdr3_aa: CATSRGEGANTEAFF; clone_size: .; j_call: TRBJ1-1; d_call: TRBD1; v_call: TRBV15
cdr3_nt: TGTGCCAGCGGGTCCGGACAGGGAAATTCTGGGGCCAACGTCCTGACTTTC; cdr3_aa: CASGSGQGNSGANVLTF; clone_size: .; j_call: TRBJ2-6; d_call: TRBD1; v_call: TRBV7-9
cdr3_nt: TGTGCCAGCAGCGTGCAGGGCAACTCTGGAAACACCATATATTTT; cdr3_aa: CASSVQGNSGNTIYF; clone_size: .; j_call: TRBJ1-3; d_call: .; v_call: TRBV9
cdr3_nt: TGTGCCACCGGACAGGGAGGAACTAATGAAAAACTGTTTTTT; cdr3_aa: CATGQGGTNEKLFF; clone_size: .; j_call: TRBJ1-4; d_call: TRBD1; v_call: TRBV19
cdr3_nt: TGTGCCAGCAGCGCTGGACTATCTAACTATGGCTACACCTTC; cdr3_aa: CASSAGLSNYGYTF; clone_size: .; j_call: TRBJ1-2; d_call: .; v_call: TRBV9
cdr3_nt: TGTGCCAGCAGTGACGTTCCGCCGACGGAGGGCTACACCTTC; cdr3_aa: CASSDVPPTEGYTF; clone_size: .; j_call: TRBJ1-2; d_call: .; v_call: TRBV2
cdr3_nt: TGTGCCAGCCAAGCACTTGGGACAGGGGAATCCAAGAACACTGAAGCTTTCTTT; cdr3_aa: CASQALGTGESKNTEAFF; clone_size: few; j_call: TRBJ1-1; d_call: TRBD1; v_call: TRBV5-6
cdr3_nt: TGTGCCAGCAGCTTAGTGCGAGGGCAGGGGCGATCCTATAATTCACCCCTCCACTTT; cdr3_aa: CASSLVRGQGRSYNSPLHF; clone_size: few; j_call: TRBJ1-6; d_call: .; v_call: TRBV7-9
cdr3_nt: TGTGCCAGCAGACCAGGTATTACGACTAAAGCTTTCTTT; cdr3_aa: CASRPGITTKAFF; clone_size: .; j_call: TRBJ1-1; d_call: .; v_call: TRBV27
cdr3_nt: TGTGCCACCAGCAGAGAGAGGGGCAATCAGCCCCAGCATTTT; cdr3_aa: CATSRERGNQPQHF; clone_size: once; j_call: TRBJ1-5; d_call: .; v_call: TRBV15
cdr3_nt: TGTGCCAGTAGTTCGGGACAGAACTCCTACGAGCAGTACTTC; cdr3_aa: CASSSGQNSYEQYF; clone_size: .; j_call: TRBJ2-7; d_call: TRBD1; v_call: TRBV19
cdr3_nt: TGTGCCAGCAGTTTAATGGGACAGTTCACAGATACGCAGTATTTT; cdr3_aa: CASSLMGQFTDTQYF; clone_size: .; j_call: TRBJ2-3; d_call: TRBD1; v_call: TRBV27
cdr3_nt: TGTGCCTGGACACGGGGGACAGGCGTATCACCCCTCCACTTT; cdr3_aa: CAWTRGTGVSPLHF; clone_size: .; j_call: TRBJ1-6; d_call: TRBD1; v_call: TRBV30
cdr3_nt: TGCAGCGTCGCGACAGTAATCAACTATGGCTACACCTTC; cdr3_aa: CSVATVINYGYTF; clone_size: .; j_call: TRBJ1-2; d_call: .; v_call: TRBV29-1
cdr3_nt: TGTGCCATCAGTGACCTTCAAGAGACCCAGTACTTC; cdr3_aa: CAISDLQETQYF; clone_size: .; j_call: TRBJ2-5; d_call: .; v_call: TRBV10-3
cdr3_nt: TGTGCCAGTAGTATAGGACAGGCTGGAAACACCATATATTTT; cdr3_aa: CASSIGQAGNTIYF; clone_size: once; j_call: TRBJ1-3; d_call: .; v_call: TRBV19
cdr3_nt: TGTGCCAGCAGCTTTGGAGGGGAGGGCACTGAAGCTTTCTTT; cdr3_aa: CASSFGGEGTEAFF; clone_size: few; j_call: TRBJ1-1; d_call: .; v_call: TRBV11-3
cdr3_nt: TGTGCCTGGACCATCAACCTGGGACAACTTTCGGGAGCTTTCTTT; cdr3_aa: CAWTINLGQLSGAFF; clone_size: .; j_call: TRBJ1-1; d_call: .; v_call: TRBV30
cdr3_nt: TGTGCCTGGAGTCAGGGACTAGCTCCCAATGAGCAGTTCTTC; cdr3_aa: CAWSQGLAPNEQFF; clone_size: once; j_call: TRBJ2-1; d_call: TRBD2; v_call: TRBV30
cdr3_nt: TGTGCCAGTCGGACAGGGCCGAGCACAGATACGCAGTATTTT; cdr3_aa: CASRTGPSTDTQYF; clone_size: .; j_call: TRBJ2-3; d_call: TRBD1; v_call: TRBV19
cdr3_nt: TGTGCCATCAGCTTCACTAGCGGGCGGGACGAGCAGTACTTC; cdr3_aa: CAISFTSGRDEQYF; clone_size: .; j_call: TRBJ2-7; d_call: TRBD2; v_call: TRBV10-3
cdr3_nt: TGTGCCAGCAGGCCCGGGACAGAGAATGAAAAACTGTTTTTT; cdr3_aa: CASRPGTENEKLFF; clone_size: .; j_call: TRBJ1-4; d_call: TRBD1; v_call: TRBV6-6
cdr3_nt: TGTGCCAGTAGTCGGACTAGCGGGAGGGCCGGCAATGAGCAGTTCTTC; cdr3_aa: CASSRTSGRAGNEQFF; clone_size: few; j_call: TRBJ2-1; d_call: TRBD2; v_call: TRBV19
cdr3_nt: TGTGCCAGCAGTCCCCGACAGGGCGGCGAGCAGTACTTC; cdr3_aa: CASSPRQGGEQYF; clone_size: .; j_call: TRBJ2-7; d_call: TRBD1; v_call: TRBV7-2
cdr3_nt: TGCAGCGTTTTGACAGCCCGCTCTGGAAACACCATATATTTT; cdr3_aa: CSVLTARSGNTIYF; clone_size: .; j_call: TRBJ1-3; d_call: .; v_call: TRBV29-1
cdr3_nt: TGTGCCACCAGTGATCCGAGTCCCGGGACAGGAACGACGCAGTATTTT; cdr3_aa: CATSDPSPGTGTTQYF; clone_size: .; j_call: TRBJ2-3; d_call: TRBD1; v_call: TRBV24-1
cdr3_nt: TGTGCCAGCAGCACCGGGACAGGCAAAAATGAGCAGTTCTTC; cdr3_aa: CASSTGTGKNEQFF; clone_size: .; j_call: TRBJ2-1; d_call: TRBD1; v_call: TRBV3-1/TRBV3-2
cdr3_nt: TGTGCCAGCAGTACTGGGACTAGCGGGGGGGCCTGGGAGACCCAGTACTTC; cdr3_aa: CASSTGTSGGAWETQYF; clone_size: few; j_call: TRBJ2-5; d_call: TRBD2; v_call: TRBV27
cdr3_nt: TGTGCCAGCCAGGGCCGAAACACCATATATTTT; cdr3_aa: CASQGRNTIYF; clone_size: .; j_call: TRBJ1-3; d_call: .; v_call: TRBV19
cdr3_nt: TGTGCCAGCAGGGGCCCTGGTTATGGCTACACCTTC; cdr3_aa: CASRGPGYGYTF; clone_size: .; j_call: TRBJ1-2; d_call: .; v_call: TRBV12-3/TRBV12-4
cdr3_nt: TGTGCCAGCAGTGGCTTACCAAGCGGAGTTGGTGAAAAACTGTTTTTT; cdr3_aa: CASSGLPSGVGEKLFF; clone_size: .; j_call: TRBJ1-4; d_call: .; v_call: TRBV2
cdr3_nt: TGTGCCAGCAGTCCGGCGAGAGGGGGCCGGGAGACCCAGTACTTC; cdr3_aa: CASSPARGGRETQYF; clone_size: .; j_call: TRBJ2-5; d_call: TRBD1; v_call: TRBV28
cdr3_nt: TGTGCCAGCAGTCCCTCCGCGGGCTATGGCTACACCTTC; cdr3_aa: CASSPSAGYGYTF; clone_size: .; j_call: TRBJ1-2; d_call: .; v_call: TRBV27
cdr3_nt: TGTGCCAGCAGCCCCGCAGGGCGGCCTGGGGCCAACGTCCTGACTTTC; cdr3_aa: CASSPAGRPGANVLTF; clone_size: .; j_call: TRBJ2-6; d_call: .; v_call: TRBV6-2/TRBV6-3
cdr3_nt: TGTGCCAGCAGTTTGAACCCCGACAGGGGGCGAGGCTACACCTTC; cdr3_aa: CASSLNPDRGRGYTF; clone_size: .; j_call: TRBJ1-2; d_call: TRBD1; v_call: TRBV6-2/TRBV6-3
cdr3_nt: TGTGCCAGCAGTTTGGGTCTAGCAACTAATGAAAAACTGTTTTTT; cdr3_aa: CASSLGLATNEKLFF; clone_size: .; j_call: TRBJ1-4; d_call: .; v_call: TRBV28
cdr3_nt: TGTGCCAGCAGCCCTGATCCGGCGGGAGCCTCCTACGAGCAGTACTTC; cdr3_aa: CASSPDPAGASYEQYF; clone_size: .; j_call: TRBJ2-7; d_call: TRBD2; v_call: TRBV27
cdr3_nt: TGTGCCTGGAGTACCTATCGGGCTAGCGTTATGCGGGCGGCCAACGTCCTGACTTTC; cdr3_aa: CAWSTYRASVMRAANVLTF; clone_size: .; j_call: TRBJ2-6; d_call: .; v_call: TRBV30
cdr3_nt: TGCGCCAGCAGCTTGGGGCGGGAGGGCCCCTACGAGCAGTACTTC; cdr3_aa: CASSLGREGPYEQYF; clone_size: .; j_call: TRBJ2-7; d_call: TRBD2; v_call: TRBV5-1
cdr3_nt: TGTGCCAGCAGGGAAGGACTAGCGGGAGTGTACGAGCAGTACTTC; cdr3_aa: CASREGLAGVYEQYF; clone_size: few; j_call: TRBJ2-7; d_call: TRBD2; v_call: TRBV27
cdr3_nt: TGTGCCAGCAGTGAAACGACAGGGGCCTCCTATGGCTACACCTTC; cdr3_aa: CASSETTGASYGYTF; clone_size: .; j_call: TRBJ1-2; d_call: TRBD1; v_call: TRBV2
cdr3_nt: TGTGCCAGTAGTATAGACAGGGTTATCAGTCAGCCCCAGCATTTT; cdr3_aa: CASSIDRVISQPQHF; clone_size: .; j_call: TRBJ1-5; d_call: .; v_call: TRBV19